This TCR beta chain was sequenced for a study of shared clonotypes between healthy human individuals. J lost 4 bases, V lost 3 bases, and 0 bases had no gene match. CDR3 size: 13 residues. Looked up from germline, CDR1 is SGHAT and CDR2 is FQNNGV. TCRdb's copy holds only in-frame clones and misses some; the assay was immunoSEQ multiplex PCR. The sample has roughly 380,000 clones, roughly 96% seen once. The chain recombines TRBV11-2 with TRBJ1-2, with 9 bases identical to TRBD1. The sequence derives from a man younger than 45 in good health. Specimen: memory CD8+ T cells sorted from blood. Subset defined: CD45RO+ cells pooled with CCR7-negative TemRA cells. Here the CDR3 reads CASSLGQGYGYTF. DNA of the CDR3: TGTGCCAGCAGCTTGGGACAGGGCTATGGCTACACCTTC.